Each of the 14 T cell receptor beta chains below was sequenced from the same sample in a study of cytomegalovirus exposure and HLA in healthy donors (dated by TCRdb to between 2016 and 2019). The library was obtained by the immunoSEQ multiplex PCR assay. Drawn from immuneACCESS, this table holds only the in-frame rearrangements with V and J called that TCRdb kept. Clones are partly lost; checked studies trace under half to an unresolved V gene and leave the rest unexplained. The sample records 100,000 to 150,000 clones, about 96% of which are singletons. The ten largest clones capture 1.7% of the sample. The sequenced sample was PBMCs. The receptors shown here come from a young man in good health and CMV-seronegative.

DNA of the CDR3: TGTGCCAGCAGCACCCGGACTCGAGAGACCCAGTACTTC. It specifies CASSTRTRETQYF. The V and J genes are TRBV9 and TRBJ2-5; D is perhaps TRBD2 (5 bases). Trimming shortened V by 4 bases and J by 4 bases, and 11 bases separated the two germline ends. CDR3 length equals 13 residues. Germline V lookup: CDR1 SGDLS, CDR2 YYNGEE.

V and J are TRBV5-4 and TRBJ1-1; maybe TRBD1 (6 bases). The CDR3 covers 16 residues. The V gene lost 1 base and the J gene lost 2 bases, with 15 bases spanning the gap. Germline V gene data show CDR1 as SGHNT and CDR2 as YYREEE (reference sequence). The CDR3: CASSLTGRGINTEAFF. CDR3 DNA sequence: TGTGCCAGCAGCTTGACAGGGAGGGGGATCAACACTGAAGCTTTCTTT. The variable domain in full, with the rest retrieved from reference TRBV5-4 and TRBJ1-1, is ETGVTQSPTHLIKTRGQQVTLRCSSQSGHNTVSWYQQALGQGPQFIFQYYREEENGRGNFPPRFSGLQFPNYSSELNVNALELDDSALYLCASSLTGRGINTEAFFGQGTRLTVV.

The genes are TRBV14 and TRBJ2-1; 8 bases line up with TRBD2. Per germline, CDR1 SGHDN and CDR2 FVKESK. V gave up 2 bases and J gave up 8 bases; unmatched junction bases: 8. CDR3 size: 15 residues. The CDR3 loop reads CASSQLAGGFHEQFF. The CDR3 DNA reads as TGTGCCAGCAGCCAATTGGCGGGAGGATTCCATGAGCAGTTCTTC.

The V call is TRBV7-9, the J call TRBJ1-1, with D unclear. The CDR3 consists of 15 residues. Germline V gene data show CDR1 as SEHNR and CDR2 as FQNEAQ (reference sequence). Trimming pared 0 bases from V and 7 bases from J, leaving 15 bases between. CDR3 nucleotides: TGTGCCAGCAGCTTAGCGTTGGTCACCGAACTTGAAGCTTTCTTT. This codes for CASSLALVTELEAFF.

This chain joins TRBV27 and TRBJ2-1, with D possibly matching TRBD2 (6 bases). V lost 3 bases and J 3 bases, leaving 12 bases between the germline ends. The CDR3 is made up of 15 amino acids. Per germline, CDR1 MNHEY and CDR2 SMNVEV (reference sequence). The DNA for the CDR3 is TGTGCCAGCAGTTTCTTAGCGGATTACTACAATGAGCAGTTCTTC. Protein product: CASSFLADYYNEQFF.

V gene TRBV19 combines with J gene TRBJ2-1; D not certain. The CDR3 totals 12 residues. V dropped 5 bases and J dropped 9 bases, with 11 bases sitting between them. In germline, CDR1 is LNHDA, CDR2 SQIVND (reference sequence). CDR3 residues: CASSPPRGEQFF. In DNA, the CDR3 is TGTGCCAGTAGTCCACCCCGAGGTGAGCAGTTCTTC.

This chain joins TRBV29-1 and TRBJ2-2; D is ambiguous. CDR3 size: 13 residues. V shed 0 bases and J shed 2 bases, with 4 bases lying between them. The germline V gene has CDR1 SQVTM and CDR2 ANQGSEA. CDR3 nucleotides: TGCAGCGTTGAAGACAGTAACACCGGGGAGCTGTTTTTT. It encodes CSVEDSNTGELFF.

This clone appeared a few times. J is TRBJ2-1 and V is TRBV19; 12 bases map to TRBD2. This CDR3 is 14 amino acids long. The ends lost 5 bases at V and 12 bases at J; junction bases unmatched: 8. Germline V CDR1 and CDR2: LNHDA, SQIVND (reference sequence). CDR3 nucleotides: TGTGCCAGTAGTTCTAGCGGGAGGGCTTTGGGGCAGTTCTTC. Amino acids: CASSSSGRALGQFF. Combining the CDR3 with reference TRBV19 and TRBJ2-1 gives the whole variable domain DGGITQSPKYLFRKEGQNVTLSCEQNLNHDAMYWYRQDPGQGLRLIYYSQIVNDFQKGDIAEGYSVSREKKESFPLTVTSAQKNPTAFYLCASSSSGRALGQFFGPGTRLTVL.

This chain connects TRBV28 to TRBJ2-7; 8 positions match TRBD1. Germline V lookup: CDR1 MDHEN, CDR2 SYDVKM. This CDR3 has 11 residues. Trimming took 10 bases from V and 5 from J; bases not matched to a gene: 4. CDR3 protein: CATETGDEQYF. The CDR3 DNA reads TGTGCCACCGAGACAGGGGACGAGCAGTACTTC.

This clone has only one observation. The chain links TRBV7-9 to TRBJ2-7; D not resolved. CDR3 length equals 16 residues. Germline loops: CDR1 SEHNR, CDR2 FQNEAQ (reference sequence). V lost 6 bases and J 5 bases, leaving 23 bases between the germline ends. CDR3 in amino acids: CASSSLRSGSSDEQYF. The DNA for the CDR3 is TGTGCCAGCAGTTCTCTTAGGTCCGGGTCATCGGACGAGCAGTACTTC.

V gene TRBV6-5 combines with J gene TRBJ2-7, with TRBD1 as a possible D gene (5 bases). V lost 2 bases and J 0 bases, leaving 11 bases between the germline ends. In germline, CDR1 is MNHEY, CDR2 SVGAGI. The CDR3 spans 15 residues. CDR3 residues: CASSYATALSYEQYF. CDR3 bases: TGTGCCAGCAGTTACGCGACAGCGCTCTCCTACGAGCAGTACTTC.

The rearrangement joins TRBV5-1 to TRBJ2-2; D might be TRBD1 (6 bases). V was trimmed by 4 bases and J by 0 bases, leaving 10 bases between them. Germline assignment: CDR1 SGHRS and CDR2 YFSETQ. The CDR3 runs to 15 residues. CDR3 sequence (DNA): TGCGCCAGCAGCCCAAGACAGGCGAACACCGGGGAGCTGTTTTTT. Translation: CASSPRQANTGELFF.

The chain uses TRBV7-2 and TRBJ2-5, with 10 bases that match TRBD2. Per the germline V gene, CDR1 is SGHTA and CDR2 is FQGNSA. This CDR3 is built from 15 residues. Trimming cost V 3 bases and J 3 bases; bases outside gene matches: 4. The CDR3 region is CASSLSGLAEETQYF. Written as DNA, the CDR3 is TGTGCCAGCAGCTTGAGCGGACTAGCGGAAGAGACCCAGTACTTC.

The genes are TRBV11-2 and TRBJ2-1; no definite D call. Germline CDR1 SGHAT, CDR2 FQNNGV. This CDR3 contains 11 residues. V was clipped by 8 bases and J by 2 bases, with 4 bases between them. The CDR3 spells CASCAYNEQFF. Written as DNA, the CDR3 is TGTGCCAGCTGCGCCTACAATGAGCAGTTCTTC.